Following are 19 T cell receptor beta chains from one sample sequenced in a study of blood T cell repertoires in COVID-19. Assay: immunoSEQ multiplex PCR; the TCRdb copy retains only in-frame clones and omits some. The sample shows around 270,000 clones, roughly 90% of them seen only once. Sequenced: peripheral blood. The receptors were gathered from a young man with acute or convalescent COVID-19.

The chain recombines TRBV3-1 (or the pseudogene TRBV3-2) with TRBJ1-1; 7 bases fit TRBD1. CDR1 is LGHDT, CDR2 YNNKEL, per germline (reference sequence). Losses at the gene ends were 4 bases for V and 4 bases for J; bases not matched to a gene: 12. The CDR3 contains 16 residues. CDR3 protein: CASSPSYRGRGTEAFF. The CDR3 DNA is TGTGCCAGCAGCCCGTCTTACAGGGGAAGAGGCACTGAAGCTTTCTTT.

The chain carries TRBV5-4 and TRBJ1-2; the D gene is possibly TRBD1 (5 bases). This CDR3 is 12 amino acids long. Trimming stripped 3 bases from V and 7 bases from J, with 10 bases between. Germline-derived CDR1 and CDR2 are SGHNT and YYREEE (reference sequence). CDR3 sequence: CASSSGTLGYTF. Written as DNA, the CDR3 is TGTGCCAGCAGCTCCGGGACTCTTGGCTACACCTTC. Based on the CDR3 plus reference TRBV5-4 and TRBJ1-2, the full variable domain is ETGVTQSPTHLIKTRGQQVTLRCSSQSGHNTVSWYQQALGQGPQFIFQYYREEENGRGNFPPRFSGLQFPNYSSELNVNALELDDSALYLCASSSGTLGYTFGSGTRLTVV.

This clone was detected only a few times. This sequence joins TRBV2 and TRBJ1-2, with TRBD1 matching 9 bases. Losses at the gene ends were 7 bases for V and 2 bases for J; bases not matched to a gene: 8. This CDR3 has 15 residues. CDR1 SNHLY and CDR2 FYNNEI come from the germline V gene. Here the CDR3 DNA reads TGTGCCAGCACCGCCCCCGGACAGGGGAACTATGGCTACACCTTC. Protein: CASTAPGQGNYGYTF.

V gene TRBV5-1 combines with J gene TRBJ2-1; 7 nucleotides agree with TRBD1. The germline V gene encodes CDR1 SGHRS and CDR2 YFSETQ. J lost 6 bases, V lost 4 bases, and 7 bases had no gene match. The CDR3 length is 14 residues. In DNA, the CDR3 is TGCGCCAGCAGCGAGGGGGCGAGGGCCAATGAGCAGTTCTTC. It yields the protein CASSEGARANEQFF.

The chain carries TRBV5-6 and TRBJ1-5; 7 bases agree with TRBD1. The CDR3 runs 15 residues. CDR1 and CDR2 from the germline V gene are SGHDT and YYEEEE. V trimming: 2 bases; J trimming: 4 bases; junction bases outside the gene matches: 6. The CDR3 sequence: CASSFHRGRNQPQHF. The CDR3 DNA reads TGTGCCAGCAGCTTCCACAGGGGTCGTAATCAGCCCCAGCATTTT.

The J gene is TRBJ1-2, the V gene TRBV5-4; 8 nucleotides agree with TRBD1. Germline V lookup: CDR1 SGHNT, CDR2 YYREEE (reference sequence). The V segment lost 2 bases and the J segment 0 bases; nucleotides outside the gene matches: 9. This CDR3 is 17 amino acids long. The CDR3 sequence: CASSLKQGGQANYGYTF. CDR3 DNA sequence: TGTGCCAGCAGCTTAAAACAGGGGGGTCAAGCTAACTATGGCTACACCTTC. The complete variable domain, with remaining parts taken from reference TRBV5-4 and TRBJ1-2, reads ETGVTQSPTHLIKTRGQQVTLRCSSQSGHNTVSWYQQALGQGPQFIFQYYREEENGRGNFPPRFSGLQFPNYSSELNVNALELDDSALYLCASSLKQGGQANYGYTFGSGTRLTVV.

The rearrangement joins TRBV28 to TRBJ1-2; D gene unclear. The germline CDR1 and CDR2 sequences are MDHEN and SYDVKM. This CDR3 contains 13 residues. The V and J ends lost 3 bases and 3 bases respectively, with 8 bases between them. The CDR3 sequence: CASSFGQDYGYTF. Here the CDR3 DNA reads TGTGCCAGCAGTTTTGGTCAGGACTATGGCTACACCTTC.

V usage is TRBV15 and J usage is TRBJ2-7; D is possibly TRBD2 (5 bases). CDR1 and CDR2 (germline): LNHNV, YYDKDF (reference sequence). This CDR3 contains 15 residues. The ends were cut back, 7 bases at V and 6 bases at J, with 22 bases in the middle. The CDR3 region is CATKASDSNSLEQYF. The CDR3 bases are TGTGCCACCAAAGCTTCGGACTCGAACTCCCTCGAGCAGTACTTC.

This clone showed up just once. J is TRBJ2-3 and V is TRBV5-1; 9 bases line up with TRBD2. V trimming: 1 base; J trimming: 2 bases; junction bases outside the gene matches: 5. The CDR3 has 16 residues. Germline V CDR1 and CDR2: SGHRS, YFSETQ. The CDR3 region is CASSLWASGNTDTQYF. CDR3 in DNA: TGCGCCAGCAGCTTGTGGGCTAGCGGGAACACAGATACGCAGTATTTT.

The genes are TRBV19 and TRBJ2-2; TRBD2 aligns across 10 bases. The germline V gene has CDR1 LNHDA and CDR2 SQIVND (reference sequence). The CDR3 sequence is 15 residues long. The trim removed 6 bases at V and 5 bases at J, leaving 6 bases unmatched. The CDR3 nucleotides read TGTGCCAGTAGGTTGGTAGCGGGAGGAACCGGGGAGCTGTTTTTT. Residues: CASRLVAGGTGELFF.

A single count supports this clone. The chain links TRBV18 to TRBJ2-6, with 9 nucleotides matching TRBD1. CDR3 length equals 18 residues. Germline V lookup: CDR1 KGHSH, CDR2 LQKENI. Trimming at V came to 7 bases and at J to 0 bases, leaving 10 bases not matched to a gene. DNA of the CDR3: TGTGCCAGCTTAACAACCGGGACAGGGTACTCTGGGGCCAACGTCCTGACTTTC. It encodes CASLTTGTGYSGANVLTF.

The V gene is TRBV27, the J gene TRBJ1-3; D gene uncertain. V lost 2 bases to trimming and J lost 0 bases, with 11 bases between them. Germline V gene data show CDR1 as MNHEY and CDR2 as SMNVEV (reference sequence). CDR3 length: 16 residues. Here the CDR3 reads CASSLQNPYSGNTIYF. The DNA of the CDR3 is TGTGCCAGCAGTTTACAAAATCCCTACTCTGGAAACACCATATATTTT.

The chain combines TRBV6-5 with TRBJ1-4; the D is unclear. V was shortened by 0 bases and J by 7 bases, with 12 bases between the two germline ends. The CDR3 is made up of 15 amino acids. Germline assignment: CDR1 MNHEY and CDR2 SVGAGI. CDR3 amino acids: CASSYSSAVVEKLFF. Here the CDR3 DNA reads TGTGCCAGCAGTTACTCGTCGGCGGTGGTTGAAAAACTGTTTTTT.

This clone appeared once. The V gene is TRBV6-5, the J gene TRBJ1-2, with unresolved D. The V gene lost 6 bases and the J gene lost 1 base, with 9 bases spanning the gap. The germline V gene has CDR1 MNHEY and CDR2 SVGAGI. The CDR3 has 13 residues. CDR3 in DNA: TGTGCCAGCAGGCCCGGGAGTAACTATGGCTACACCTTC. Protein sequence: CASRPGSNYGYTF.

V gene TRBV6-5 combines with J gene TRBJ1-3; D is perhaps TRBD1 (6 bases). V shed 5 bases and J shed 8 bases, with 13 bases lying between them. The germline gives CDR1 MNHEY, CDR2 SVGAGI. The CDR3 is 13 residues long. This CDR3 reads CASSPGQSYTIYF. The CDR3 DNA is TGTGCCAGCAGTCCCGGACAGTCATACACCATATATTTT.

The rearrangement links TRBV11-2 to TRBJ2-7; 10 bases are shared with TRBD2. The CDR3 extends over 17 amino acids. V was pared by 5 bases and J by 2 bases, with 12 bases of the junction left unmatched. CDR1 is SGHAT, CDR2 FQNNGV, per germline. CDR3 sequence: CASSGLSLAGETYEQYF. The CDR3 region has the DNA TGTGCCAGCAGCGGCCTAAGTCTAGCGGGAGAGACCTACGAGCAGTACTTC.

V and J are TRBV30 and TRBJ1-1; D uncertain. V lost 2 bases, J lost 11 bases, and 6 bases lay in between. This CDR3 contains 9 residues. The germline CDR1 and CDR2 sequences are GTSNPN and SVGIG (reference sequence). CDR3 sequence reads: CAWSPGAFF. Here the CDR3 DNA reads TGTGCCTGGAGTCCGGGGGCTTTCTTT.

The genes are TRBV15 and TRBJ2-2, with D possibly being TRBD2 (5 bases). Per germline, CDR1 LNHNV and CDR2 YYDKDF (reference sequence). V dropped 8 bases and J dropped 3 bases, with 10 bases sitting between them. The CDR3 covers 13 residues. CDR3 sequence (DNA): TGTGCCACCGCGGGCAGGCACACCGGGGAGCTGTTTTTT. Translating it yields CATAGRHTGELFF.

The chain employs TRBV5-1 and TRBJ2-2; TRBD2 is a possible D gene (6 bases). Germline-derived CDR1 and CDR2 are SGHRS and YFSETQ. The CDR3 length is 17 residues. V was trimmed by 0 bases and J by 0 bases, leaving 12 bases between them. The DNA of the CDR3 is TGCGCCAGCAGCTTGGCGGTGCCGGGGGCGAACACCGGGGAGCTGTTTTTT. It is translated as CASSLAVPGANTGELFF. The whole variable domain, filled in from reference TRBV5-1 and TRBJ2-2, reads KAGVTQTPRYLIKTRGQQVTLSCSPISGHRSVSWYQQTPGQGLQFLFEYFSETQRNKGNFPGRFSGRQFSNSRSEMNVSTLELGDSALYLCASSLAVPGANTGELFFGEGSRLTVL.